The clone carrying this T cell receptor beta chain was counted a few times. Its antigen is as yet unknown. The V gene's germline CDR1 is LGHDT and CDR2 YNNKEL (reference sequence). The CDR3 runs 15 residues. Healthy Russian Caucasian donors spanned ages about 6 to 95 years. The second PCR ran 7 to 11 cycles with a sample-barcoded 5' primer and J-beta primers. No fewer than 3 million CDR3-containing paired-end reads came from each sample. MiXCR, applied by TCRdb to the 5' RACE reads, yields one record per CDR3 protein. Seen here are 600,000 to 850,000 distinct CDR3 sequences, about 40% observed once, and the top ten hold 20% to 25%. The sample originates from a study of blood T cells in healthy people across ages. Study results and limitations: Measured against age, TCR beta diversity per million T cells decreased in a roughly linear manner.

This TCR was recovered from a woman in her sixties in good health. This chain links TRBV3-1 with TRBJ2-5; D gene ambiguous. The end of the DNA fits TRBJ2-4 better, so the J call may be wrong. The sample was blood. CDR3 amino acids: CASSHSTEDRYIQYF. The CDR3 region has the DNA TGTGCCAGCAGCCATTCGACCGAGGATCGTTACATTCAGTACTTC.